This TCR beta chain emerged from a study of blood T cell repertoires in COVID-19. Libraries were prepared by immunoSEQ multiplex PCR; TCRdb keeps only in-frame clonotypes and omits some of them. Of approximately 260,000 clones listed, around 91% are singletons. A remark on this clone: The junction does not match germline at one end; this may be a read error.

The CDR3 totals 18 residues. CDR1 SSHAT and CDR2 FNYEAQ come from the germline V gene (reference sequence). The receptor's source is a woman aged 60-75 years with COVID-19, enrolled during active disease. Material for sequencing was peripheral blood. The chain is built from TRBV7-7 and TRBJ2-1, with 15 bases fitting TRBD2. CDR3 in DNA: TGTGCTAGCAGCACGGGACTAGCGGGGGGTACTACCTACAATGAGCAGTTCTTC. Residues: CASSTGLAGGTTYNEQFF.